Presented here are 21 T cell receptor beta chains from one specimen sequenced in a study of shared clonotypes between healthy human individuals. Produced via immunoSEQ multiplex PCR; TCRdb's table is partial and in-frame only. The data hold around 1.4 million clones, with 98% observed a single time. Sequencing was done on a sample of naive CD4+ T cells sorted from blood. Subset specified: CD45RA+ positively selected. These receptor sequences come from a man younger than 40 in good health.

CDR3 amino acids: CASSLDRVVETQYF. The CDR3 region has the DNA TGTGCCAGCAGTTTGGACAGGGTGGTAGAGACCCAGTACTTC. The genes are TRBV6-5 and TRBJ2-5; 8 bases fit TRBD1. Trimming removed 4 bases from V and 4 bases from J; junction bases left unmatched: 5. Germline CDR1 MNHEY, CDR2 SVGAGI. This CDR3 spans 14 amino acids.

As to this clone: The identical CDR3 is also encoded by other nucleotide sequences in the sample. This chain uses TRBV5-1 with TRBJ1-1; D unresolved. The V gene's germline CDR1 is SGHRS and CDR2 YFSETQ. The CDR3 has 15 residues. Trimming removed 0 bases at V and 1 base at J, with 10 bases between. CDR3 amino acids: CASSLVGSGNTEAFF. The CDR3 DNA is TGCGCCAGCAGCTTGGTGGGCAGTGGGAACACTGAAGCTTTCTTT. Combining the CDR3 with reference TRBV5-1 and TRBJ1-1 gives the whole variable domain KAGVTQTPRYLIKTRGQQVTLSCSPISGHRSVSWYQQTPGQGLQFLFEYFSETQRNKGNFPGRFSGRQFSNSRSEMNVSTLELGDSALYLCASSLVGSGNTEAFFGQGTRLTVV.

This clone was seen just once. This chain connects TRBV5-1 to TRBJ2-3; 8 bases map to TRBD1. Trimming cost V 5 bases and J 3 bases; bases outside gene matches: 8. Germline V gene lookup returns CDR1 SGHRS and CDR2 YFSETQ. This CDR3 contains 15 residues. CDR3 nucleotides: TGCGCCAGCAGTAGGACAGGGACCGGGACAGATACGCAGTATTTT. It encodes CASSRTGTGTDTQYF.

This chain links TRBV7-6 with TRBJ2-7, with 7 positions matching TRBD2. After removal of 0 bases from V and 4 bases from J, the junction contained 9 bases not matched to a gene. Germline V CDR1 and CDR2: SGHVS, FNYEAQ. There are 16 residues in the CDR3. The CDR3 coding sequence is TGTGCCAGCAGCTTAGCGTCCAGCGGGACGAAGTACGAGCAGTACTTC. Translation: CASSLASSGTKYEQYF.

CDR3 residues: CASSLVAGGAGNIQYF. CDR3 coding DNA: TGTGCCAGCAGCTTGGTAGCGGGAGGAGCTGGGAACATTCAGTACTTC. V usage is TRBV5-4 and J usage is TRBJ2-4; TRBD2 aligns across 10 bases. The CDR3 runs to 16 residues. V trimming: 0 bases; J trimming: 7 bases; junction bases outside the gene matches: 7. Germline V lookup: CDR1 SGHNT, CDR2 YYREEE (reference sequence).

The chain couples TRBV28 to TRBJ2-3; 8 nucleotides agree with TRBD2. Looked up from germline, CDR1 is MDHEN and CDR2 is SYDVKM. Germline trimming cut 5 bases from V and 8 bases from J; bases unmatched to any gene: 18. The CDR3 length is 17 residues. CDR3 bases: TGTGCCAGCAGTCCAGCTGCGGGACTAGTTAATTCTGGTACGCAGTATTTT. Translated: CASSPAAGLVNSGTQYF.

The chain carries TRBV25-1 and TRBJ2-7; perhaps TRBD2 as D (5 bases). Germline-derived CDR1 and CDR2 are MGHDK and SYGVNS. There are 15 residues in the CDR3. Between the trimmed V and J ends, which lost 1 base and 2 bases, there was a span of 12 bases. The CDR3 bases are TGTGCCAGCAGTGAATCGGGGTACAGCGCCTACGAGCAGTACTTC. It codes for CASSESGYSAYEQYF.

The chain carries TRBV18 and TRBJ2-5, with unresolved D. The CDR3 has 14 residues. Trimming took off 1 base at V and 1 base at J, with 7 bases between the two ends. Germline values: CDR1 KGHSH, CDR2 LQKENI. In nucleotides, the CDR3 is TGTGCCAGCTCACCACAACAGACCCAAGAGACCCAGTACTTC. Protein: CASSPQQTQETQYF.

The V gene is TRBV18, the J gene TRBJ2-1; 9 positions match TRBD2. Trimming at V came to 2 bases and at J to 6 bases, leaving 11 bases not matched to a gene. Germline values: CDR1 KGHSH, CDR2 LQKENI. This CDR3 has 17 residues. The CDR3 reads CASSPKAAGGLSNEQFF. For the CDR3, the DNA is TGTGCCAGCTCACCAAAGGCAGCGGGAGGACTCAGCAATGAGCAGTTCTTC.

On this clone: Its ends do not fully match the called genes, so a read error is possible. The chain has TRBV6-4 and TRBJ2-2; D is possibly TRBD2 (5 bases). From germline, CDR1 is MRHNA and CDR2 SNTAGT. The CDR3 covers 13 residues. The CDR3 bases are TGTGCCAGCAGGGACTTTATCGGCGGGGAGCTGTTTTTT. Translated, it gives CASRDFIGGELFF.

This chain's CDR3 is CAWRLGATKNTEAFF. DNA of the CDR3: TGTGCCTGGAGGCTGGGGGCCACTAAGAACACTGAAGCTTTCTTT. This chain uses TRBV30 with TRBJ1-1; D is possibly TRBD1 (6 bases). The germline V gene encodes CDR1 GTSNPN and CDR2 SVGIG (reference sequence). Trimming stripped 3 bases from V and 1 base from J, with 15 bases between. The CDR3 contains 15 residues.

The chain has TRBV4-2 and TRBJ2-3, with TRBD2 matching 11 bases. Unmatched junction bases numbered 6, after V lost 0 bases and J lost 4 bases. The germline V gene encodes CDR1 LGHNA and CDR2 YNFKEQ. This CDR3 has 17 amino acids. DNA of the CDR3: TGTGCCAGCAGCCAAGATCAACTAGCGGGAGCTCCAGATACGCAGTATTTT. It yields the protein CASSQDQLAGAPDTQYF.

V usage is TRBV7-2 and J usage is TRBJ2-2; 8 bases are a match to TRBD2. The junction had 15 bases not matched to a gene; V was cut back by 5 bases and J by 7 bases. Germline V gene sequence: CDR1 SGHTA, CDR2 FQGNSA. The CDR3 length is 17 residues. The CDR3 region is CASSQTRLAMFGGELFF. Written as DNA, the CDR3 is TGTGCCAGCAGCCAGACTCGACTAGCGATGTTCGGCGGGGAGCTGTTTTTT.

The chain couples TRBV20-1 to TRBJ2-7; a weak D match, TRBD1 (5 bases). The CDR3 runs to 11 residues. Per the germline V gene, CDR1 is DFQATT and CDR2 is SNEGSKA (reference sequence). V lost 6 bases, J lost 2 bases, and 8 bases lay in between. The CDR3 spells CSASTAYEQYF. The DNA for the CDR3 is TGCAGTGCCTCGACAGCCTACGAGCAGTACTTC.

This CDR3 reads CASSPGTGLGTLGIQYF. The CDR3 DNA reads as TGTGCCAGCAGCCCAGGGACCGGCCTGGGGACGTTGGGCATTCAGTACTTC. The chain combines TRBV9 with TRBJ2-4; D may match TRBD1 or TRBD2 (5 bases each). V lost 4 bases and J lost 9, with 26 bases in between. CDR1 is SGDLS, CDR2 YYNGEE, per germline. The CDR3 loop spans 17 amino acids.

The rearrangement joins TRBV7-9 to TRBJ1-1, with D unclear. There are 16 residues in the CDR3. Germline lookup yields CDR1 SEHNR and CDR2 FQNEAQ (reference sequence). The V end was cut by 1 base, the J end by 4 bases, with 16 bases between. This chain's CDR3 is CASSLEDLGKTTEAFF. The CDR3, as DNA: TGTGCCAGCAGCTTAGAGGATCTGGGCAAAACCACTGAAGCTTTCTTT.

This rearrangement joins TRBV7-9 to TRBJ2-1, with D perhaps TRBD2 (5 bases). Trimming pared 5 bases from V and 6 bases from J, leaving 17 bases between. Per germline, CDR1 SEHNR and CDR2 FQNEAQ (reference sequence). CDR3 length: 15 residues. CDR3 bases: TGTGCCAGCAGCCAAGGACCCCTCGGGGTCAATGAGCAGTTCTTC. It translates to CASSQGPLGVNEQFF.

The sample holds one count of this clone. The V and J genes are TRBV4-3 and TRBJ1-3; no clear D. The CDR3 covers 13 residues. Trimming shortened V by 4 bases and J by 4 bases, and 8 bases separated the two germline ends. CDR1 and CDR2 from the germline V gene are LGHNA and YSLEER. The CDR3 region is CASSLAVGNTIYF. The CDR3 region has the DNA TGCGCCAGCAGCCTAGCCGTGGGAAACACCATATATTTT.

The CDR3 region has the DNA TGCGCCAGCAGCCCCAGGGGGCTGGGGGAGACCCAGTACTTC. It translates to CASSPRGLGETQYF. The rearrangement joins TRBV5-1 to TRBJ2-5, with 8 bases identical to TRBD1. Germline V gives CDR1 SGHRS, CDR2 YFSETQ. V gave up 4 bases and J gave up 5 bases; unmatched junction bases: 7. CDR3 length: 14 residues.

V is TRBV19 and J is TRBJ1-2; D not resolved. Germline CDR1 is LNHDA and CDR2 is SQIVND (reference sequence). The CDR3 is 12 residues long. V was cut by 8 bases and J by 4 bases, with 11 bases left in between. This chain's CDR3 is CASGQGTYGYTF. DNA for the CDR3: TGTGCCAGTGGGCAAGGTACCTATGGCTACACCTTC.

For this clone: This same CDR3 is encoded by further DNA sequences in the sample. The chain employs TRBV7-2 and TRBJ1-4, with 7 bases matching TRBD1. V shed 1 base, J shed 8 bases, and the junction held 1 base outside the gene matches. The CDR3 has 13 residues. Germline V gene lookup returns CDR1 SGHTA and CDR2 FQGNSA. The DNA of the CDR3 is TGTGCCAGCAGCTTAGGACAGGGCGAAAAACTGTTTTTT. It codes for CASSLGQGEKLFF.